This TCR beta chain was sequenced in a study of blood T cell repertoires in COVID-19. Study as a whole: Italy, Spain and the United States were the sources of the convalescent and acute COVID-19 samples.

It was during active infection that Seattle patients were enrolled and then longitudinally followed. Produced via immunoSEQ multiplex PCR; TCRdb's table is partial and in-frame only. The sample carries 60,000 to 85,000 clones, 80% to 90% recorded once. Germline V CDR1 and CDR2: SNHLY, FYNNEI. The CDR3 has 13 residues. V gave up 5 bases and J gave up 3 bases, with 10 bases separating them. V and J are TRBV2 and TRBJ1-2, with D possibly matching TRBD1 (6 bases). This receptor was identified in a man aged 55 to 70 with COVID-19, enrolled during active disease. Source material: peripheral blood. The CDR3 reads CASSSGQDYGYTF. The DNA of the CDR3 is TGTGCCAGCAGTTCGGGACAAGACTATGGCTACACCTTC.